This T cell receptor beta chain emerged from a study of blood T cell repertoires in COVID-19. Study in general: The origin of the acute and convalescent COVID-19 samples was the United States, Italy and Spain. PBMCs, B-cell-depleted T cells, or T cells were the source of the cDNA or gDNA that made up the material.

Original processing notes: How many nucleated cells were present was estimated from reference gene primer amplification. TCRdb's copy holds only in-frame clones and misses some; the assay was immunoSEQ multiplex PCR. V and J calls and clone size are copied from that table; D and trimming were computed from the DNA. The table lists around 250,000 clones, more than 70% of them singletons. J was trimmed by 2 bases and V by 1 base; bases with no gene match: 1. CDR3 length equals 15 residues. Germline V gene sequence: CDR1 SGHVS, CDR2 FNYEAQ. The receptor was derived from a woman aged 18-29 years with acute or convalescent COVID-19. Sequenced input: peripheral blood. The rearrangement joins TRBV7-6 to TRBJ1-2, with 10 nucleotides matching TRBD1. CDR3 sequence: CASSLEGQGNYGYTF. In DNA, the CDR3 is TGTGCCAGCAGCTTAGAGGGACAGGGGAACTATGGCTACACCTTC.